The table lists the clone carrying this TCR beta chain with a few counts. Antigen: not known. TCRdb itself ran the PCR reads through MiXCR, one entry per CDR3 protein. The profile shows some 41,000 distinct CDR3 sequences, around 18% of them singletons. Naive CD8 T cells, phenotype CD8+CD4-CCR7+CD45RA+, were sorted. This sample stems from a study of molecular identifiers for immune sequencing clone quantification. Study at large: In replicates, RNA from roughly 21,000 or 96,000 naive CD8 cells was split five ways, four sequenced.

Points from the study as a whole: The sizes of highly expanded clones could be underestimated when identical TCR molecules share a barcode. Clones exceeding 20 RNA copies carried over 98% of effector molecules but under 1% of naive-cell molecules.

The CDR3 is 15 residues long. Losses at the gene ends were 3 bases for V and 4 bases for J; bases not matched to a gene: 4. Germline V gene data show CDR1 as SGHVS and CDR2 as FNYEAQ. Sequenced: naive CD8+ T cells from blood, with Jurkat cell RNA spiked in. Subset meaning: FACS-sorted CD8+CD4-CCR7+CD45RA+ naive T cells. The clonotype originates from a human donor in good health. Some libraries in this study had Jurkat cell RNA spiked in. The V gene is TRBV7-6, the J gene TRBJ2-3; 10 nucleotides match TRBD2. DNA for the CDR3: TGTGCCAGCAGCTTTCTAGCGGGAGACGCAGATACGCAGTATTTT. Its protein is CASSFLAGDADTQYF.